This TCR beta chain was obtained from a study of T cells in Graves' hyperthyroidism and ophthalmopathy. Amplified TCR beta CDR3 regions came from RNA transcripts. The primer set for the first-round RT-PCR of the TCR CDR3 was HTBI. TCRdb reprocessed the multiplex PCR reads via MiXCR and lists one record per CDR3 protein. The repertoire holds more than 500,000 distinct CDR3 sequences, with 15% to 20% as singletons. From germline, CDR1 is DFQATT and CDR2 SNEGSKA (reference sequence). The CDR3 consists of 15 residues. Unmatched junction bases numbered 9, after V lost 3 bases and J lost 7 bases. The chain is built from TRBV20-1 and TRBJ1-4; 9 bases are shared with TRBD1. The sequenced sample was blood. The sequence came from a woman aged 30 to 39 with Graves' hyperthyroidism. The CDR3: CSARAAGTGSEKLFF. The CDR3 bases are TGCAGTGCTAGGGCCGCCGGGACAGGGAGTGAAAAACTGTTTTTT.